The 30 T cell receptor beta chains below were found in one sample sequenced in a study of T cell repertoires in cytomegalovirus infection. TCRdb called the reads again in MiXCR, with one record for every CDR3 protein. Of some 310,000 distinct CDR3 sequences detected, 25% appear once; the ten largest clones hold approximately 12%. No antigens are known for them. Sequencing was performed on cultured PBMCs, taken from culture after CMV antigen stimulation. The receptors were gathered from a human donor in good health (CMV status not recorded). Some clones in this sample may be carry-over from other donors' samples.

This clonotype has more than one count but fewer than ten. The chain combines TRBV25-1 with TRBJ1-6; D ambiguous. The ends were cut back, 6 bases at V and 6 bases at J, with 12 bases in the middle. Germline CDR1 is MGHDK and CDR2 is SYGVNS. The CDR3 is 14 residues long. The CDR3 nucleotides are TGTGCCAGCAGAGGATTGGCAGCTAATTCACCCCTCCACTTT. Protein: CASRGLAANSPLHF.

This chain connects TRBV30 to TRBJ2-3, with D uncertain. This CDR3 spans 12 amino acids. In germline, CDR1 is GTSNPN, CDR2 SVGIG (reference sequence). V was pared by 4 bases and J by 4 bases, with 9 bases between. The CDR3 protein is CAWTPTADTQYF. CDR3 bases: TGTGCCTGGACACCTACCGCAGATACGCAGTATTTT. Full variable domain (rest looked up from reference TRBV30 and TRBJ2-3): SQTIHQWPATLVQPVGSPLSLECTVEGTSNPNLYWYRQAAGRGLQLLFYSVGIGQISSEVPQNLSASRPQDRQFILSSKKLLLSDSGFYLCAWTPTADTQYFGPGTRLTVL.

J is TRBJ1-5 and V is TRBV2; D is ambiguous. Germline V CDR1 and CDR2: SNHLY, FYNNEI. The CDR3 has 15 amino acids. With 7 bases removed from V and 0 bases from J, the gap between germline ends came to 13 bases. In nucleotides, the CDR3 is TGTGCCAGCATGTCTGGAGGGTATAGCAATCAGCCCCAGCATTTT. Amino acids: CASMSGGYSNQPQHF.

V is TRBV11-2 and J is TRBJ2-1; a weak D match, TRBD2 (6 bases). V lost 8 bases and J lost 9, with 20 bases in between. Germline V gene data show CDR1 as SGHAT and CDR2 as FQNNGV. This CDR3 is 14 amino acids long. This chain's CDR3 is CASGTGGGPGEQFF. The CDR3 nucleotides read TGTGCCAGCGGGACCGGGGGAGGCCCAGGTGAGCAGTTCTTC. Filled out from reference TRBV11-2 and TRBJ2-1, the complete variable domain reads EAGVAQSPRYKIIEKRQSVAFWCNPISGHATLYWYQQILGQGPKLLIQFQNNGVVDDSQLPKDRFSAERLKGVDSTLKIQPAKLEDSAVYLCASGTGGGPGEQFFGPGTRLTVL.

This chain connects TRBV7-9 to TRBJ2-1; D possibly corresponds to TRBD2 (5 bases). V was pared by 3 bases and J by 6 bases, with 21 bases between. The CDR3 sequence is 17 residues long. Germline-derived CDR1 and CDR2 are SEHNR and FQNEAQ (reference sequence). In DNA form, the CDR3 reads TGTGCCAGCAGCTTCAAAAACGTAGAGGGCCCTGGCAATGAGCAGTTCTTC. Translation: CASSFKNVEGPGNEQFF.

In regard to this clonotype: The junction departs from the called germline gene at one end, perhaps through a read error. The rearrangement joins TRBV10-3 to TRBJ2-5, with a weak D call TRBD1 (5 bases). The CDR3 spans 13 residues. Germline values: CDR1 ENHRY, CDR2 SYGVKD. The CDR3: CASKGHQEETRYF. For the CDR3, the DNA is TGTGCCTCCAAAGGACACCAGGAAGAGACCCGGTACTTC.

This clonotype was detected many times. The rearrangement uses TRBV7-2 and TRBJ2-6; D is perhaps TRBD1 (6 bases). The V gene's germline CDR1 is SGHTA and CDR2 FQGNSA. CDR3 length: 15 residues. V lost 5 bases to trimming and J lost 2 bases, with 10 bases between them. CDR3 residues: CASSQQGPGANVLTF. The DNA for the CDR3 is TGTGCCAGCAGCCAACAGGGACCTGGGGCCAACGTCCTGACTTTC.

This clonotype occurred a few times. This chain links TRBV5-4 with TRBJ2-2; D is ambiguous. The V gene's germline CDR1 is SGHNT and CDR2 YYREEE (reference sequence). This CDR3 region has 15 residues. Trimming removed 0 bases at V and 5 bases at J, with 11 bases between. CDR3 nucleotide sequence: TGTGCCAGCAGCTTGGCCTTTGGCGGAACCGGGGAGCTGTTTTTT. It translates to CASSLAFGGTGELFF.

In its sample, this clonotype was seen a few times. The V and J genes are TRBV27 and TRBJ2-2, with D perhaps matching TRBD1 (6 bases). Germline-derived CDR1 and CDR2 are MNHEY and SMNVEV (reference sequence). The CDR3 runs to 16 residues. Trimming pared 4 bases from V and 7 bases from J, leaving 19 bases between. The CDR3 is CASSWQGPQGFGELFF. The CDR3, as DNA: TGTGCCAGCAGTTGGCAGGGACCGCAGGGGTTCGGGGAGCTGTTTTTT.

The CDR3 here is CASGYLGAGETQYF. The CDR3 DNA follows: TGTGCCAGCGGCTATTTGGGAGCTGGGGAGACCCAGTACTTC. J is TRBJ2-5 and V is TRBV5-6, with TRBD2 as a possible D gene (5 bases). Germline V gives CDR1 SGHDT, CDR2 YYEEEE. This CDR3 contains 14 residues. V lost 7 bases to trimming and J lost 5 bases, with 18 bases between them.

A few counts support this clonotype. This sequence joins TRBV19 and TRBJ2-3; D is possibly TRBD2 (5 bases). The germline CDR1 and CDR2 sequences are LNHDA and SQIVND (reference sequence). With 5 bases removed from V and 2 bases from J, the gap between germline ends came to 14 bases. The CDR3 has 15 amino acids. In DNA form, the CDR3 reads TGTGCCAGTAGTCCGAGAGGGAGATCCACAGATACGCAGTATTTT. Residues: CASSPRGRSTDTQYF.

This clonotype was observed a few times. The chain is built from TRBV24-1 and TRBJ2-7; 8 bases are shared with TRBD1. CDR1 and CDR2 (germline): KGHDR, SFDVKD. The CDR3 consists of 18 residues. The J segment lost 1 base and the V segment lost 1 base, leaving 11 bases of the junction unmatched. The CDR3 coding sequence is TGTGCCACCAGTGATTTTCCTAAAGGCAGGGGGCCGTCCTACGAGCAGTACTTC. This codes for CATSDFPKGRGPSYEQYF.

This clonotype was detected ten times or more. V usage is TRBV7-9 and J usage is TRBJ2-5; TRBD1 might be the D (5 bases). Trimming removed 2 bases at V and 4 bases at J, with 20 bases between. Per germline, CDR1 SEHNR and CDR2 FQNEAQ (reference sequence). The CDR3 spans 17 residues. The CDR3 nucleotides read TGTGCCAGCAGCTTAAGGGTCGGGCAGGGTAACAGAGAGACCCAGTACTTC. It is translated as CASSLRVGQGNRETQYF.

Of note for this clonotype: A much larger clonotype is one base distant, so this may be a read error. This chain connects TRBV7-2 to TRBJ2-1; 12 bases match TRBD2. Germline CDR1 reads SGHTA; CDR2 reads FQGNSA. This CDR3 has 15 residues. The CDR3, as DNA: TGTGACAGCAGCTTAGGGCCTAGCGGGAGGGATGAGCAGTTCTTC. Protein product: CDSSLGPSGRDEQFF.

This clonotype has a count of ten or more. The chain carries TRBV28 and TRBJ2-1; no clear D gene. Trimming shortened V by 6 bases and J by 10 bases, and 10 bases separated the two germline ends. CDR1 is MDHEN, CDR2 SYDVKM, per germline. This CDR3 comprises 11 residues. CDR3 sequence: CASSLLAEQFF. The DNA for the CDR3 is TGTGCCAGCAGCCTCCTTGCAGAGCAGTTCTTC.

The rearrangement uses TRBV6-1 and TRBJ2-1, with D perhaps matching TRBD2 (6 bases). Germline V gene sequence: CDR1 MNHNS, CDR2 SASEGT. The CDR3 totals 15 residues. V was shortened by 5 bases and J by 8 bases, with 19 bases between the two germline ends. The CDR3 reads CASSSNSGSLDEQFF. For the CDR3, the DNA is TGTGCCAGCAGTTCCAACTCCGGGAGCCTCGATGAGCAGTTCTTC.

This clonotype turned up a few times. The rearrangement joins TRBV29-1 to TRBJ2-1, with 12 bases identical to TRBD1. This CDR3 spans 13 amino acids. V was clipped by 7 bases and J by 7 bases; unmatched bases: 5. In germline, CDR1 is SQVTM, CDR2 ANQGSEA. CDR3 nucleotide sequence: TGCAGCGGAGGGGACAGGGGGCAAAATGAGCAGTTCTTC. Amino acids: CSGGDRGQNEQFF.

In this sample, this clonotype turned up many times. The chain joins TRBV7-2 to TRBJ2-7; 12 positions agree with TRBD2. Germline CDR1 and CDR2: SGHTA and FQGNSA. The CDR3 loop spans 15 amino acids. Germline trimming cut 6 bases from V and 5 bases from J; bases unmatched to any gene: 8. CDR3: CASSSKTSGSHEQYF. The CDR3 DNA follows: TGTGCCAGCAGTTCCAAGACTAGCGGGAGCCACGAGCAGTACTTC.

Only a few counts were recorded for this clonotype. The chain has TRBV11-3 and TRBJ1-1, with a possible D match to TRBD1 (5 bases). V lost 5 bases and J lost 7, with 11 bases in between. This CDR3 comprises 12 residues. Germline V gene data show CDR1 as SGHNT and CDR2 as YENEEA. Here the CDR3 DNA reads TGTGCCAGCAGCGGGGGTGGAGTTGAAGCTTTCTTT. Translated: CASSGGGVEAFF. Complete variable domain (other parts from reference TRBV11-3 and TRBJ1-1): EAGVVQSPRYKIIEKKQPVAFWCNPISGHNTLYWYLQNLGQGPELLIRYENEEAVDDSQLPKDRFSAERLKGVDSTLKIQPAELGDSAVYLCASSGGGVEAFFGQGTRLTVV.

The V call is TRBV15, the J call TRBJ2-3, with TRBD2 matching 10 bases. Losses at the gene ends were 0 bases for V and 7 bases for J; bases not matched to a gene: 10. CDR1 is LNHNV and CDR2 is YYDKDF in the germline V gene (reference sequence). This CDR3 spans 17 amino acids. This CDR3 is CATSRDRVAGGEYTQYF. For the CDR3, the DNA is TGTGCCACCAGCAGAGATCGGGTAGCGGGGGGCGAATATACGCAGTATTTT.

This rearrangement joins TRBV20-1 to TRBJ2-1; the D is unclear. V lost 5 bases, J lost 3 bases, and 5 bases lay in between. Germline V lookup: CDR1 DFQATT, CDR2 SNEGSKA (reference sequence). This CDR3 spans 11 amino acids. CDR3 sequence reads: CSAENYNEQFF. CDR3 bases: TGCAGTGCTGAAAACTACAATGAGCAGTTCTTC.

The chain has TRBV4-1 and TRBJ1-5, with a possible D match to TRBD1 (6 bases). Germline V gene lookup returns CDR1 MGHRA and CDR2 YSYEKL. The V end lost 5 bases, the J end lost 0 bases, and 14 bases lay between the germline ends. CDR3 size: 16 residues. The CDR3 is CASSIRQDYSNQPQHF. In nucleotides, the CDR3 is TGCGCCAGCAGCATCCGACAGGACTATAGCAATCAGCCCCAGCATTTT.

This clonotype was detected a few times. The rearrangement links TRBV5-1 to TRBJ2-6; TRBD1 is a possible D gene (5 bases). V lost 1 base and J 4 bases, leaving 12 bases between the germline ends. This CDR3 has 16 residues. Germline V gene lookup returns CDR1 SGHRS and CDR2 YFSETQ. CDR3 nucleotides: TGCGCCAGCAGCTTGAACAGGAACTCCGGGGCCAACGTCCTGACTTTC. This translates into CASSLNRNSGANVLTF. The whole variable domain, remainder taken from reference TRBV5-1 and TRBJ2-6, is KAGVTQTPRYLIKTRGQQVTLSCSPISGHRSVSWYQQTPGQGLQFLFEYFSETQRNKGNFPGRFSGRQFSNSRSEMNVSTLELGDSALYLCASSLNRNSGANVLTFGAGSRLTVL.

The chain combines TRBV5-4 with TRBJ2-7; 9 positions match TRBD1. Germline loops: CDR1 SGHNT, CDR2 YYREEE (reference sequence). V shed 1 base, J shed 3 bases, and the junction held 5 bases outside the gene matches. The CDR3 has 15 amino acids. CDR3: CASSLKGQGFYEQYF. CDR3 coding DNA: TGTGCCAGCAGCTTGAAGGGACAGGGTTTCTACGAGCAGTACTTC.

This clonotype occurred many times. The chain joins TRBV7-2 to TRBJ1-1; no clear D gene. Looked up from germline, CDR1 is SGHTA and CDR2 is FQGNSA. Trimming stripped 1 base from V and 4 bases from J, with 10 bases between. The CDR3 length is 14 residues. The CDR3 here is CASSLVGGPTEAFF. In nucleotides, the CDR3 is TGTGCCAGCAGCTTAGTTGGAGGCCCCACTGAAGCTTTCTTT.

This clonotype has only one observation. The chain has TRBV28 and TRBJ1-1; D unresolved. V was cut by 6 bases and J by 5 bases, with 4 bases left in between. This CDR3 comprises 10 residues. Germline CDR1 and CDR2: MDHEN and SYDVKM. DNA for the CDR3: TGTGCCAGCAGCGGGACTGAAGCTTTCTTT. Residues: CASSGTEAFF. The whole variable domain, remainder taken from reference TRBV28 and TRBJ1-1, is DVKVTQSSRYLVKRTGEKVFLECVQDMDHENMFWYRQDPGLGLRLIYFSYDVKMKEKGDIPEGYSVSREKKERFSLILESASTNQTSMYLCASSGTEAFFGQGTRLTVV.

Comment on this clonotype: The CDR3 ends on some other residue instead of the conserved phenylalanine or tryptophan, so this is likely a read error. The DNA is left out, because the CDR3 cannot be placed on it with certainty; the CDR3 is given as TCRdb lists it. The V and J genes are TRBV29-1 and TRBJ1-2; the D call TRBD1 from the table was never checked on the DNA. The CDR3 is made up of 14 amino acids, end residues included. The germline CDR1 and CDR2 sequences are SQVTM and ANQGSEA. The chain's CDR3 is CSVANPPGRVIHGH.

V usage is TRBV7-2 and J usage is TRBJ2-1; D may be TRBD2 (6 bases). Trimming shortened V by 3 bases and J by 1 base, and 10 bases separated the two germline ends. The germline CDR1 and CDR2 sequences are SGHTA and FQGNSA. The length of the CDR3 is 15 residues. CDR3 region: CASSFTRESYNEQFF. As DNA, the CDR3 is TGTGCCAGCAGCTTTACTCGGGAGTCCTACAATGAGCAGTTCTTC.

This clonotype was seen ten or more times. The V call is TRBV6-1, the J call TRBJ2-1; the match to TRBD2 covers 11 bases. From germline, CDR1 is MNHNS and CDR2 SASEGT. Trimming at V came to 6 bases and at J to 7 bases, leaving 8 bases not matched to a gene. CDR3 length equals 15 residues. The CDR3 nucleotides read TGTGCCAGCAGACTAGCGGGAGAGGTGAGGAATGAGCAGTTCTTC. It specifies CASRLAGEVRNEQFF.

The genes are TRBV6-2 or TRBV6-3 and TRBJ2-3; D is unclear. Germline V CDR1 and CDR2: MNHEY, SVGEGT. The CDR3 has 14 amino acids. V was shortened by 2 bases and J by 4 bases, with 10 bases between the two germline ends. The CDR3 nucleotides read TGTGCCAGCAGTTACAAAAGCTACTCAGATACGCAGTATTTT. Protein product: CASSYKSYSDTQYF.